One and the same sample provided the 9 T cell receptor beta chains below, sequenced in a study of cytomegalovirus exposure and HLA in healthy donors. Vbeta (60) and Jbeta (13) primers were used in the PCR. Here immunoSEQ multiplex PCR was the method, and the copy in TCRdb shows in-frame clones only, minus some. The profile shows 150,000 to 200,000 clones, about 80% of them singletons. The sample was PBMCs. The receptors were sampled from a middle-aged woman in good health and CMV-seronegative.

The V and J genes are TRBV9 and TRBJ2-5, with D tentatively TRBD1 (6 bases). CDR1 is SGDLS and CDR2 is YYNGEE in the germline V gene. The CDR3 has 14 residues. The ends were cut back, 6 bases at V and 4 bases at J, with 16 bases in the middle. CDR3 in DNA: TGTGCCAGCACTAGAACCGGACAGCCAGAGACCCAGTACTTC. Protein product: CASTRTGQPETQYF.

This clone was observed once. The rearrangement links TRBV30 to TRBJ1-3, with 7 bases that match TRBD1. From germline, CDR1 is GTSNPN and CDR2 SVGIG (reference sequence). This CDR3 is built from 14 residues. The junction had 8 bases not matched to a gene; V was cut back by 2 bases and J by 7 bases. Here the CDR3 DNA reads TGTGCCTGGAGTCCCAGAGGGGGCCGCAACACCATATATTTT. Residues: CAWSPRGGRNTIYF.

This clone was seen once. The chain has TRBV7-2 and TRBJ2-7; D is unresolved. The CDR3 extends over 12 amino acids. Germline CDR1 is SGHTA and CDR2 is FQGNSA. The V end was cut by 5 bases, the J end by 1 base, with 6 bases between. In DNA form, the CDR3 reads TGTGCCAGCAGCCTAAAATCCTACGAGCAGTACTTC. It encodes CASSLKSYEQYF.

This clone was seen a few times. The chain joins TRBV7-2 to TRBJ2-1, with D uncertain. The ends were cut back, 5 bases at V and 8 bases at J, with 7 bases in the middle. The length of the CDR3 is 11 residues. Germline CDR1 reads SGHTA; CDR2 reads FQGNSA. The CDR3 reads CASSPSYEQFF. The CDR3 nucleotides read TGTGCCAGCAGCCCCTCCTATGAGCAGTTCTTC.

CDR3 region: CASSRDGLAGSYEQFF. The CDR3 nucleotides are TGCGCCAGCAGTCGAGACGGACTAGCGGGAAGTTATGAGCAGTTCTTC. This chain uses TRBV5-1 with TRBJ2-1; 12 nucleotides agree with TRBD2. V lost 5 bases and J lost 8; bases outside the gene matches: 11. The CDR3 length is 16 residues. The germline V gene has CDR1 SGHRS and CDR2 YFSETQ. The full variable domain, its missing parts supplied by reference TRBV5-1 and TRBJ2-1, is KAGVTQTPRYLIKTRGQQVTLSCSPISGHRSVSWYQQTPGQGLQFLFEYFSETQRNKGNFPGRFSGRQFSNSRSEMNVSTLELGDSALYLCASSRDGLAGSYEQFFGPGTRLTVL.

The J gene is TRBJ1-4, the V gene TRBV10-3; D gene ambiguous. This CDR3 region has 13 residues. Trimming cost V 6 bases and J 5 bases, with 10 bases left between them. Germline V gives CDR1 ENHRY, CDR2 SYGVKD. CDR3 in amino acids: CAISRSENEKLFF. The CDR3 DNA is TGTGCCATCAGCAGGTCTGAGAATGAAAAACTGTTTTTT.

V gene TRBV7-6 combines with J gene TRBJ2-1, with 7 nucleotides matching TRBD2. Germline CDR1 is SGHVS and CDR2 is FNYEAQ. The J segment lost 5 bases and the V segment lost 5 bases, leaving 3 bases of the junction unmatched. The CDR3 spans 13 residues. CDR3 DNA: TGTGCCAGCAGCCGAGGGACTAACAATGAGCAGTTCTTC. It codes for CASSRGTNNEQFF.

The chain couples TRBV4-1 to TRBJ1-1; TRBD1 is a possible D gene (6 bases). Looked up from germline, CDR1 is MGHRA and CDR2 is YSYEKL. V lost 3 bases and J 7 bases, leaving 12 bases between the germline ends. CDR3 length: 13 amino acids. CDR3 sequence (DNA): TGCGCCAGCAGCCAGCCCACAGGGTTTGAAGCTTTCTTT. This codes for CASSQPTGFEAFF.

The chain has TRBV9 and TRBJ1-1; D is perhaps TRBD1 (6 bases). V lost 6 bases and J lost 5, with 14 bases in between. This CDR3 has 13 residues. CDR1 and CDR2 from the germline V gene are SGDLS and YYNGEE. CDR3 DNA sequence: TGTGCCAGCACCATAGTCACAGGGACTGAAGCTTTCTTT. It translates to CASTIVTGTEAFF.